These 14 T cell receptor beta chains were all obtained from the same sample, sequenced in a study of shared clonotypes between healthy human individuals. TCRdb keeps only in-frame clones here, not all; method: immunoSEQ multiplex PCR. The table shows roughly 520,000 clones, with 95% to 97% occurring only once. The source material was naive CD4+ T cells sorted from blood. Subset noted: CD45RA+ positively selected. The receptors were gathered from a woman in her 30s in good health.

The gene calls are TRBV7-9 and TRBJ2-3, with D unclear. Trimming took off 4 bases at V and 1 base at J, with 9 bases between the two ends. Germline CDR1 is SEHNR and CDR2 is FQNEAQ (reference sequence). The CDR3 totals 14 residues. The DNA of the CDR3 is TGTGCCAGCAGCTCGGCGCCTGGCACAGATACGCAGTATTTT. Protein: CASSSAPGTDTQYF.

The chain combines TRBV19 with TRBJ2-3; D is perhaps TRBD2 (5 bases). The CDR3 loop spans 14 amino acids. The V and J ends lost 5 bases and 3 bases respectively, with 12 bases between them. CDR1 LNHDA and CDR2 SQIVND come from the germline V gene (reference sequence). CDR3 amino acids: CASSLTGNTDTQYF. CDR3 in DNA: TGTGCCAGTAGTCTGACCGGGAATACAGATACGCAGTATTTT.

V and J are TRBV27 and TRBJ2-1; D possibly corresponds to TRBD2 (6 bases). Germline V gene lookup returns CDR1 MNHEY and CDR2 SMNVEV (reference sequence). CDR3 length: 14 amino acids. Trimming took 6 bases from V and 6 from J, leaving 15 bases between them. Here the CDR3 reads CASSFGGVINEQFF. For the CDR3, the DNA is TGTGCCAGCAGCTTCGGGGGAGTGATCAATGAGCAGTTCTTC.

This clone was observed a single time. The chain joins TRBV6-6 to TRBJ2-3; TRBD2 matches at 9 bases. Germline CDR1 MNHNY, CDR2 SVGAGI (reference sequence). The CDR3 consists of 15 residues. The J segment lost 1 base and the V segment lost 7 bases, leaving 6 bases of the junction unmatched. The CDR3 loop is CASTPAGGRTDTQYF. In nucleotides, the CDR3 is TGTGCCAGCACCCCAGCGGGAGGTCGCACAGATACGCAGTATTTT.

The V call is TRBV2, the J call TRBJ1-5, with 7 positions matching TRBD1. Germline CDR1 and CDR2: SNHLY and FYNNEI. Trimming cost V 6 bases and J 0 bases; bases outside gene matches: 5. The CDR3 is 15 residues long. The chain's CDR3 is CASSEQGYSNQPQHF. The CDR3 DNA sequence: TGTGCCAGCAGCGAACAGGGGTATAGCAATCAGCCCCAGCATTTT.

The chain joins TRBV2 to TRBJ2-3; TRBD1 agrees at 9 bases. The germline V gene has CDR1 SNHLY and CDR2 FYNNEI. There are 15 residues in the CDR3. The trim removed 6 bases at V and 3 bases at J, leaving 7 bases unmatched. Here the CDR3 reads CASRSRDRATDTQYF. The CDR3, as DNA: TGTGCCAGCAGGTCCCGGGACAGGGCGACAGATACGCAGTATTTT.

The rearrangement joins TRBV19 to TRBJ2-2; 8 nucleotides align to TRBD1. CDR1 LNHDA and CDR2 SQIVND come from the germline V gene (reference sequence). The CDR3 spans 16 residues. V lost 5 bases and J lost 1; bases outside the gene matches: 6. The CDR3 DNA reads as TGTGCCAGTAGTTTGGACGGGACAGGGAACACCGGGGAGCTGTTTTTT. This gives the protein CASSLDGTGNTGELFF.

The chain is built from TRBV28 and TRBJ1-2, with a weak D call TRBD1 (5 bases). The CDR3 consists of 12 residues. Germline CDR1 MDHEN, CDR2 SYDVKM. V was shortened by 5 bases and J by 4 bases, with 8 bases between the two germline ends. The CDR3, as DNA: TGTGCCAGCAGTCCCAGGGCCTATGGCTACACCTTC. Translating it yields CASSPRAYGYTF.

Notes on this clone: Distinct nucleotide sequences in the sample also encode this CDR3. This chain links TRBV28 with TRBJ2-7; 12 bases align to TRBD2. The J segment lost 0 bases and the V segment lost 4 bases, leaving 1 base of the junction unmatched. CDR1 is MDHEN, CDR2 SYDVKM, per germline. The CDR3 has 15 residues. CDR3 region: CASSSGLAGSYEQYF. The CDR3 DNA is TGTGCCAGCAGTTCGGGACTAGCGGGCTCCTACGAGCAGTACTTC. Supplemented by reference TRBV28 and TRBJ2-7, the full variable domain reads DVKVTQSSRYLVKRTGEKVFLECVQDMDHENMFWYRQDPGLGLRLIYFSYDVKMKEKGDIPEGYSVSREKKERFSLILESASTNQTSMYLCASSSGLAGSYEQYFGPGTRLTVT.

This chain joins TRBV10-3 and TRBJ1-1, with D possibly TRBD1 on 5 matching bases. Trimming pared 0 bases from V and 0 bases from J, leaving 8 bases between. Germline CDR1 and CDR2: ENHRY and SYGVKD. This CDR3 is built from 15 residues. The CDR3 coding sequence is TGTGCCATCAGTGAGTCGGGGGTAATGAACACTGAAGCTTTCTTT. Protein product: CAISESGVMNTEAFF.

The V gene is TRBV28, the J gene TRBJ2-7, with 8 positions matching TRBD2. V was clipped by 4 bases and J by 4 bases; unmatched bases: 12. CDR3 length: 16 residues. Germline V gene data show CDR1 as MDHEN and CDR2 as SYDVKM. This chain's CDR3 is CASSSQRERGGYEQYF. CDR3 nucleotides: TGTGCCAGCAGTTCCCAGCGGGAGCGGGGAGGGTACGAGCAGTACTTC.

The chain has TRBV6-1 and TRBJ2-6, with a tentative D call TRBD1 (5 bases). Per germline, CDR1 MNHNS and CDR2 SASEGT. The CDR3 is 16 amino acids. Trimming took 2 bases from V and 0 from J, leaving 8 bases between them. The CDR3 here is CASSEQGSSGANVLTF. CDR3 nucleotide sequence: TGTGCCAGCAGTGAACAGGGTAGCTCTGGGGCCAACGTCCTGACTTTC.

The chain combines TRBV29-1 with TRBJ1-5; TRBD1 matches 8 bases. CDR3 length equals 13 residues. Trimming at V came to 6 bases and at J to 7 bases, leaving 8 bases not matched to a gene. Germline-derived CDR1 and CDR2 are SQVTM and ANQGSEA. CDR3 coding DNA: TGCAGCGTCACAGGGGGTCTTGCACAGCCCCAGCATTTT. Translation: CSVTGGLAQPQHF. The variable domain in full, completed from reference TRBV29-1 and TRBJ1-5, reads SAVISQKPSRDICQRGTSLTIQCQVDSQVTMMFWYRQQPGQSLTLIATANQGSEATYESGFVIDKFPISRPNLTFSTLTVSNMSPEDSSIYLCSVTGGLAQPQHFGDGTRLSIL.

The chain uses TRBV5-8 and TRBJ1-2; D is ambiguous. The V end was cut by 6 bases, the J end by 4 bases, with 34 bases between. The CDR3 runs to 20 residues. Germline V CDR1 and CDR2: SGHTS, YDEGEE. The CDR3 sequence is CASTPEEQPALTRSLYGYTF. The CDR3 DNA follows: TGTGCCAGCACCCCGGAGGAGCAACCAGCACTGACAAGAAGCCTCTATGGCTACACCTTC. Together with reference TRBV5-8 and TRBJ1-2, the CDR3 gives the full variable domain: EAGVTQSPTHLIKTRGQQATLRCSPISGHTSVYWYQQALGLGLQFLLWYDEGEERNRGNFPPRFSGRQFPNYSSELNVNALELEDSALYLCASTPEEQPALTRSLYGYTFGSGTRLTVV.